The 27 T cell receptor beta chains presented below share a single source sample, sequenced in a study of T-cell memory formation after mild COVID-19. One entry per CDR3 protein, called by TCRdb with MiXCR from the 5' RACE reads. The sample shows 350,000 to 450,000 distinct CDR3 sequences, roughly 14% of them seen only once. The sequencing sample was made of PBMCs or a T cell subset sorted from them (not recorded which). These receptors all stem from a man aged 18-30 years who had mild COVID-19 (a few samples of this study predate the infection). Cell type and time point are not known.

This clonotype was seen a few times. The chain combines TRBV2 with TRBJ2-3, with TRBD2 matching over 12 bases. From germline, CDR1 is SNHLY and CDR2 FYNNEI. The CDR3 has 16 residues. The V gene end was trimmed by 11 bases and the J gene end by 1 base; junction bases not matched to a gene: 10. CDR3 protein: CAGVTSGGRGTDTQYF. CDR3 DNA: TGTGCCGGGGTGACTAGCGGGGGTCGAGGCACAGATACGCAGTATTTT. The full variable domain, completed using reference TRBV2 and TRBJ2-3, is EPEVTQTPSHQVTQMGQEVILRCVPISNHLYFYWYRQILGQKVEFLVSFYNNEISEKSEIFDDQFSVERPDGSNFTLKIRSTKLEDSAMYFCAGVTSGGRGTDTQYFGPGTRLTVL.

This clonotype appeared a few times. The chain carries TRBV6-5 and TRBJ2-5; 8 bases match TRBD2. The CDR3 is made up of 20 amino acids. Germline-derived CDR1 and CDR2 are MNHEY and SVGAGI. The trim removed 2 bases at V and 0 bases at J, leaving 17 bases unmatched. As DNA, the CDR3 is TGTGCCAGCAGTTACCGTCCCCCAGCGGGGGACCGAGGGTACCAAGAGACCCAGTACTTC. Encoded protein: CASSYRPPAGDRGYQETQYF.

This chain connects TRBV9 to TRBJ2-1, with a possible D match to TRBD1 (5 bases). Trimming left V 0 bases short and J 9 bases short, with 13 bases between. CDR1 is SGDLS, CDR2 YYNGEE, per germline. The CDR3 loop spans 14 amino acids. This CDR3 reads CASSVVQGAIEQFF. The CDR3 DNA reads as TGTGCCAGCAGCGTAGTCCAGGGCGCGATTGAGCAGTTCTTC.

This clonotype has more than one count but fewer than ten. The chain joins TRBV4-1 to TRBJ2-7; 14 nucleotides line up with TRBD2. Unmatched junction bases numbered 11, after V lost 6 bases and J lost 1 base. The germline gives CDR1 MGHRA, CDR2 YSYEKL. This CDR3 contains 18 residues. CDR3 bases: TGCGCCAGCAGGTTAGGGACTAGCGGGGGCCTAAGGTCCTACGAGCAGTACTTC. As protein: CASRLGTSGGLRSYEQYF.

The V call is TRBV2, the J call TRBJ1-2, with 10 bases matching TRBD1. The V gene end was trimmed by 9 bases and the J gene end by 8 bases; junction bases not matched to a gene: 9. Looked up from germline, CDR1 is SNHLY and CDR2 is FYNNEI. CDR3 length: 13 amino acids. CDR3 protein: CASAAGTGDGYTF. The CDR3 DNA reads TGTGCCAGTGCGGCCGGGACAGGGGACGGCTACACCTTC.

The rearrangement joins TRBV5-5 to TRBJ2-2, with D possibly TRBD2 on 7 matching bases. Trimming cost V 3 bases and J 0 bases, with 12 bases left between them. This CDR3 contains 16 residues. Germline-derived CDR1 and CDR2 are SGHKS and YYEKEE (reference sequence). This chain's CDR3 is CASSSLGGPNTGELFF. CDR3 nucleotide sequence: TGTGCCAGCAGCTCACTCGGGGGGCCGAACACCGGGGAGCTGTTTTTT.

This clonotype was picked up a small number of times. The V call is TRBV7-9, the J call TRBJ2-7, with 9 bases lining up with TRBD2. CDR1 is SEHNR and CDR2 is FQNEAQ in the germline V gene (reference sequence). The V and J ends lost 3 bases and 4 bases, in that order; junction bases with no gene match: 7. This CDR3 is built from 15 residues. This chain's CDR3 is CASSLMASGAYEQYF. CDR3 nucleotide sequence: TGTGCCAGCAGCTTGATGGCTAGCGGGGCTTACGAGCAGTACTTC. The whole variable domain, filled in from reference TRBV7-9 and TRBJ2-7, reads DTGVSQNPRHKITKRGQNVTFRCDPISEHNRLYWYRQTLGQGPEFLTYFQNEAQLEKSRLLSDRFSAERPKGSFSTLEIQRTEQGDSAMYLCASSLMASGAYEQYFGPGTRLTVT.

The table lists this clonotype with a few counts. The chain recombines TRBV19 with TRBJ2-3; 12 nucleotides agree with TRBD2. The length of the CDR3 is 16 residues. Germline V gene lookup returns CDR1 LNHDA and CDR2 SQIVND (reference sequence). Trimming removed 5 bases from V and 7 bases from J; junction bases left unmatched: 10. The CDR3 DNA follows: TGTGCCAGTAGTCCAGACGGACTAGCGGGGCGATATACGCAGTATTTT. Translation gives CASSPDGLAGRYTQYF.

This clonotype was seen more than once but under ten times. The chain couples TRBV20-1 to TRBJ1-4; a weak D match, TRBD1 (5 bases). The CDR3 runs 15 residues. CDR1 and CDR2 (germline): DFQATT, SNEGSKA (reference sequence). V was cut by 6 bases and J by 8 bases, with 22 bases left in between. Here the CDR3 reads CSAPLGGGAREKLFF. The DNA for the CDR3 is TGCAGTGCCCCGCTGGGGGGGGGTGCGAGGGAAAAACTGTTTTTT.

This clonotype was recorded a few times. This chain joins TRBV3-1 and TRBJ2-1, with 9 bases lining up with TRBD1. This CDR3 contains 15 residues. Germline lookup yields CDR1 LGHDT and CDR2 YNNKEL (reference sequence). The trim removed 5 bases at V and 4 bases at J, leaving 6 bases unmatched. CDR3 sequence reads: CASSYPGQGYNEQFF. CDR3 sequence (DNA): TGTGCCAGCAGCTACCCGGGACAGGGATACAATGAGCAGTTCTTC.

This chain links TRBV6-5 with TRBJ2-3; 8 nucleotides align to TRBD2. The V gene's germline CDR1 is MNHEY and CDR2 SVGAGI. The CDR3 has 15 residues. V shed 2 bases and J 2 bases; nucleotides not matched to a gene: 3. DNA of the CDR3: TGTGCCAGCAGTTACGAGGGACTAGACACAGATACGCAGTATTTT. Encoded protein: CASSYEGLDTDTQYF.

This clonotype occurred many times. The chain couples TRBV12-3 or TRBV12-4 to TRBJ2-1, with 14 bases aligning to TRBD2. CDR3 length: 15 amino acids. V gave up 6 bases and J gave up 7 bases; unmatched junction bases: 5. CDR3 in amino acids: CASSQTSGGGNEQFF. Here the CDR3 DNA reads TGTGCCAGCAGCCAGACTAGCGGGGGGGGTAATGAGCAGTTCTTC.

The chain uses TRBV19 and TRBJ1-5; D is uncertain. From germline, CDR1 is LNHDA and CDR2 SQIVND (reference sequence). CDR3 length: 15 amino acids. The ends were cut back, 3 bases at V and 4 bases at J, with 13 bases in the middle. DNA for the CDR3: TGTGCCAGTAGTATTTTTGGTGGTCGTAATCAGCCCCAGCATTTT. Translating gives CASSIFGGRNQPQHF.

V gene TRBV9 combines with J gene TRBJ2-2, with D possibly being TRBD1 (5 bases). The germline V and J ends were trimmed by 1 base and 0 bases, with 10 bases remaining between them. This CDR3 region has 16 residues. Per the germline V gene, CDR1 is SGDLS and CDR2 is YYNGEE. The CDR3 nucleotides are TGTGCCAGCAGCGTAAGACCGACAGCGAACACCGGGGAGCTGTTTTTT. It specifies CASSVRPTANTGELFF.

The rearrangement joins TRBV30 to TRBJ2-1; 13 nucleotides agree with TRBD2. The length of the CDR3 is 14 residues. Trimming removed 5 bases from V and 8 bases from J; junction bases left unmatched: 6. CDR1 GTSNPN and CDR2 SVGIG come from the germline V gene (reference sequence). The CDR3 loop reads CAWDTSGGAHEQFF. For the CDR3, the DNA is TGTGCCTGGGACACTAGCGGGGGGGCCCATGAGCAGTTCTTC.

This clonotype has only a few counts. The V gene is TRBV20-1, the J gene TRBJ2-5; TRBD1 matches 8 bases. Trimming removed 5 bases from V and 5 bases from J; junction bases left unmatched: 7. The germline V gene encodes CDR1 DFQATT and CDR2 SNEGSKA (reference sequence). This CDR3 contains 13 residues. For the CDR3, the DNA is TGCAGTGCTGGCGACAGGGGCCGGGAGACCCAGTACTTC. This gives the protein CSAGDRGRETQYF.

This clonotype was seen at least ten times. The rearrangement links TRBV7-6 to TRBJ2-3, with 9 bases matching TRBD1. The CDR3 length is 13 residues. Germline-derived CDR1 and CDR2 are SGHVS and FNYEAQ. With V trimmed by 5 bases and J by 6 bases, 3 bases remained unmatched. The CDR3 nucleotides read TGTGCCAGCAGCCCACAGGGGGCTGATACGCAGTATTTT. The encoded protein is CASSPQGADTQYF.

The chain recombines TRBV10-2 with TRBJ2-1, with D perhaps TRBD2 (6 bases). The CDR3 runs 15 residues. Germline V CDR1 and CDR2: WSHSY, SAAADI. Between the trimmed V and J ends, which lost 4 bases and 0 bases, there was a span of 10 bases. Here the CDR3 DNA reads TGCGCCAGCAGTGTTGCGGGACTCTCCTACAATGAGCAGTTCTTC. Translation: CASSVAGLSYNEQFF.

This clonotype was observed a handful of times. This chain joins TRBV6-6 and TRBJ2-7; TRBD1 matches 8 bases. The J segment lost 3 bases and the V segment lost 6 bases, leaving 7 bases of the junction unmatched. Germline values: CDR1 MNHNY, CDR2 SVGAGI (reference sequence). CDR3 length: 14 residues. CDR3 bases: TGTGCCAGCAGGGGACAGGCGACCCACTACGAGCAGTACGTC. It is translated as CASRGQATHYEQYV.

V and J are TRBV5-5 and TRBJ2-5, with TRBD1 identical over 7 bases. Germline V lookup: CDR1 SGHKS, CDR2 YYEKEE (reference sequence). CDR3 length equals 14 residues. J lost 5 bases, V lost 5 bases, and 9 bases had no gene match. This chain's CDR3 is CASSSPGGWETQYF. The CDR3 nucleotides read TGTGCCAGCAGTTCCCCAGGGGGATGGGAGACCCAGTACTTC. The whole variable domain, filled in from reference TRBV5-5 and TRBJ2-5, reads DAGVTQSPTHLIKTRGQQVTLRCSPISGHKSVSWYQQVLGQGPQFIFQYYEKEERGRGNFPDRFSARQFPNYSSELNVNALLLGDSALYLCASSSPGGWETQYFGPGTRLLVL.

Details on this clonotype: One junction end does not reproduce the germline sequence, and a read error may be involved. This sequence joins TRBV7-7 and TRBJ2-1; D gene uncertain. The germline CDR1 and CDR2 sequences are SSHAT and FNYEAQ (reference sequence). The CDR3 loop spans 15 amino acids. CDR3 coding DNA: TGTGCTAGCAGCTTAGGATTCCAGGACTACAATGAGCAGTTCTTC. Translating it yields CASSLGFQDYNEQFF.

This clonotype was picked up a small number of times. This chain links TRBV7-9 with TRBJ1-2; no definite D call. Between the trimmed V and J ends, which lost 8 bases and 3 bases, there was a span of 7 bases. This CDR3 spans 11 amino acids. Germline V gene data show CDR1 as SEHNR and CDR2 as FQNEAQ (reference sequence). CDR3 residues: CASHGYYGYTF. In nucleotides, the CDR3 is TGTGCCAGCCATGGTTACTATGGCTACACCTTC.

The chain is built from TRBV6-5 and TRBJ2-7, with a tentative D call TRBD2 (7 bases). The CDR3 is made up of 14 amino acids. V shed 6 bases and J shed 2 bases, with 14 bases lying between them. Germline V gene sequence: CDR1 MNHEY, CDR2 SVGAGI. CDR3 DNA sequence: TGTGCCAGCAGCGCGGCCGGGGGGCCCTACGAGCAGTACGTC. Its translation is CASSAAGGPYEQYV.

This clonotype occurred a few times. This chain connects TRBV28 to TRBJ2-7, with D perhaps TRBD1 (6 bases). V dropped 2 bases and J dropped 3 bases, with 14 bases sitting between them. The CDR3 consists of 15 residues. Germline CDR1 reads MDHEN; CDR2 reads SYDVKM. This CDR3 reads CASSLIGRGHYEQYV. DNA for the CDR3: TGTGCCAGCAGTTTAATCGGCAGGGGCCACTACGAGCAGTACGTC.

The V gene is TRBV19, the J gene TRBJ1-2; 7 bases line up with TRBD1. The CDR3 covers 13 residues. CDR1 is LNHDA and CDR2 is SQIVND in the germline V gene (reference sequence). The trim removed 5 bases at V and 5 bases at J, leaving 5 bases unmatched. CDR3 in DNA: TGTGCCAGTAGTTACACAGGGGATTATGGCTACACCTTC. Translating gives CASSYTGDYGYTF.

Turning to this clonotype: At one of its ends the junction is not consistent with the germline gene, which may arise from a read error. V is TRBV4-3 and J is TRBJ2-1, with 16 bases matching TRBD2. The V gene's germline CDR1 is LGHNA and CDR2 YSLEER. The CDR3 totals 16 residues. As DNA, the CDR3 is TGCGCCAGCAGCCAGGGGACTAGCGGGGGGGCCGAAAATGAGCAGTTC. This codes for CASSQGTSGGAENEQF.

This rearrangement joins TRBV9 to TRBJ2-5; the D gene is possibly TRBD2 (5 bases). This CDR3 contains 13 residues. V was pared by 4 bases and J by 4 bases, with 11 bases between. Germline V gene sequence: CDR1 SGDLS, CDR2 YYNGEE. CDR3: CASSNPGGETQYF. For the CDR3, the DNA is TGTGCCAGCAGCAACCCTGGAGGAGAGACCCAGTACTTC.